The clone carrying this TCR beta chain was counted ten times or more. The antigen is not known. Construction of TCR beta libraries relied on iRepertoire HTBI primers and on Arm-PCR targeting CDR3 regions. TCRdb itself ran the multiplex PCR reads through MiXCR, one entry per CDR3 protein. The sample shows 200,000 to 250,000 distinct CDR3 sequences, roughly a fifth of them seen only once. This sample was included in a study of regulatory T cells in long-lasting Graves disease. Study-wide background: For under 3 months, newly diagnosed Graves' patients had been taking antithyroid drugs. Study-level results: Examination was confined to peripheral blood, excluding thyroid tissue.

The V gene's germline CDR1 is SGHAT and CDR2 FQDESV (reference sequence). The CDR3 length is 15 residues. J was trimmed by 2 bases and V by 5 bases; bases with no gene match: 8. Sample time point: newly diagnosed GD, antithyroid drugs for less than 3 months. Isolated PBMC RNA provided the starting material for the TCR library. In addition, the sample was reused for a study of T cells in Graves' hyperthyroidism and ophthalmopathy.

V usage is TRBV11-1 and J usage is TRBJ1-1; 7 bases match TRBD1. The receptor comes from a woman between 25 and 40 years old with Graves disease. Sequences were derived from peripheral blood mononuclear cells (PBMCs), sampled at new diagnosis, from a patient treated with antithyroid drugs. CDR3 nucleotide sequence: TGTGCCAGCAGCCGTACCGACAGGGCCAACACTGAAGCTTTCTTT. Translated: CASSRTDRANTEAFF.